This is a list of T cell receptor beta chains from one sample in a study of OX40 agonist ivuxolimab in advanced cancers. Sequenced by immunoSEQ multiplex PCR; TCRdb stores in-frame clones only, minus some. In the table there are around 74,000 clones, roughly 87% of which are singletons. Material: CD4+ or CD8+ T cells sorted from blood, obtained in a trial of the OX40 agonist ivuxolimab. These receptors came from an adult with an advanced solid tumor such as melanoma, head and neck, liver or kidney cancer. CDR3s include the opening cysteine and the closing phenylalanine or tryptophan. The order of the fields is V gene, D gene, clone size, J gene, CDR3 DNA, CDR3 protein. The D gene is left open where the match is weak. The size of a clone is reported for some rows only, either as once, few or many, or as a class for expanded clones.

v_call: TRBV27
d_call: -
clone_size: -
j_call: TRBJ1-1
cdr3_nt: TGTGCCAGCAGGCCGGCCCCTCAGAGGAACACTGAAGCTTTCTTT
cdr3_aa: CASRPAPQRNTEAFF

v_call: TRBV10-3
d_call: TRBD1
clone_size: -
j_call: TRBJ2-5
cdr3_nt: TGTGCCATTGACGAGACAGGGTTTCAAGAGACCCAGTACTTC
cdr3_aa: CAIDETGFQETQYF

v_call: TRBV27
d_call: TRBD1
clone_size: -
j_call: TRBJ1-2
cdr3_nt: TGTGCCAGCAGTGTAAAGACAGGGGGGTCGTGGGGCTACACCTTC
cdr3_aa: CASSVKTGGSWGYTF

v_call: TRBV11-2
d_call: TRBD2
clone_size: -
j_call: TRBJ2-3
cdr3_nt: TGTGCCAGCAGCTTAGGACTAGCGGGGGCCGGAGATACGCAGTATTTT
cdr3_aa: CASSLGLAGAGDTQYF

v_call: TRBV9
d_call: -
clone_size: -
j_call: TRBJ2-7
cdr3_nt: TGTGCCAGCAGCGTAGATGCCTTTTCCTACGAGCAGTACTTC
cdr3_aa: CASSVDAFSYEQYF

v_call: TRBV6-6
d_call: -
clone_size: -
j_call: TRBJ2-1
cdr3_nt: TGTGCCAGCAGTGGCCAAAATGAGCAGTTCTTC
cdr3_aa: CASSGQNEQFF

v_call: TRBV2
d_call: TRBD1
clone_size: once
j_call: TRBJ1-5
cdr3_nt: TGTGCCAGCAGTGAAGTGACAGGGGGCAATCAGCCCCAGCATTTT
cdr3_aa: CASSEVTGGNQPQHF

v_call: TRBV5-1
d_call: -
clone_size: -
j_call: TRBJ2-5
cdr3_nt: TGCGCCAGCAGCCCTACTCCCGGCCAAGAGACCCAGTACTTC
cdr3_aa: CASSPTPGQETQYF

v_call: TRBV7-9
d_call: TRBD2
clone_size: -
j_call: TRBJ2-5
cdr3_nt: TGTGCCAGCAGCTCAGGCGGGGGAGAGACCCAGTACTTC
cdr3_aa: CASSSGGGETQYF

v_call: TRBV9
d_call: -
clone_size: -
j_call: TRBJ1-1
cdr3_nt: TGTGCCAGCAGCGTAGATCGGGGGGGAAACGTAGAAGCTTTCTTT
cdr3_aa: CASSVDRGGNVEAFF

v_call: TRBV18
d_call: -
clone_size: -
j_call: TRBJ2-7
cdr3_nt: TGTGCCAGCTCACCACCGGGAGGGGGCGGGCAGTACTTC
cdr3_aa: CASSPPGGGGQYF